This T cell receptor (beta chain) derives from a study of T cells in Graves' hyperthyroidism and ophthalmopathy. The study's findings and limits: Among clonotypes expanded in thyroid above 0.001, most were also found in blood.

This CDR3 contains 13 residues. CDR1 is DFQATT and CDR2 is SNEGSKA in the germline V gene (reference sequence). With 4 bases clipped from V and 5 bases from J, the junction kept 5 bases outside the gene matches. The patients, who ranged from 18 to 65 in age, presented with newly diagnosed hyperthyroidism lasting under 2 months. TCR beta CDR3 regions were amplified from RNA. During a first-round RT-PCR of the TCR CDR3, the HTBI primer set was used. Each CDR3 protein is one row after TCRdb ran MiXCR on the multiplex PCR reads. Of 500,000 to 650,000 distinct CDR3 sequences in the sample, 12% to 15% were seen once. A word on this clonotype: Antigen unknown.

The V and J genes are TRBV20-1 and TRBJ1-1, with 9 bases lining up with TRBD1. This TCR came from a woman aged 40-49 years with Graves' hyperthyroidism. Sample: blood. CDR3 loop: CSATQGARTEAFF. CDR3 sequence (DNA): TGCAGTGCTACACAGGGGGCACGGACTGAAGCTTTCTTT.